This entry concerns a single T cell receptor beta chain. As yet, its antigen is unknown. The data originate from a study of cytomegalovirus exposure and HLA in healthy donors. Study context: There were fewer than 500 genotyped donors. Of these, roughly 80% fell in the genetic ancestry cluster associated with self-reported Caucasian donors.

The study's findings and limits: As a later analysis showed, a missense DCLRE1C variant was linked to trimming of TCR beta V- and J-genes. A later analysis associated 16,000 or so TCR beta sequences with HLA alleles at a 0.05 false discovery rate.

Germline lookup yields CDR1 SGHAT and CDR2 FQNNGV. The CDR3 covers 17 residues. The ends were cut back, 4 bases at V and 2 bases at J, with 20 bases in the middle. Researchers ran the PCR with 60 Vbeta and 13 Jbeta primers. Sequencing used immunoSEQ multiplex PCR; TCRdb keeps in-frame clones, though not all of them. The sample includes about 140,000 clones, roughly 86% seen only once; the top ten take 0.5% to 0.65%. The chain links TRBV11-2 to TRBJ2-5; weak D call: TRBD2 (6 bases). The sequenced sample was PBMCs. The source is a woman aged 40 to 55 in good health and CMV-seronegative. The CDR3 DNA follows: TGTGCCAGCAGCTCCCGACCCGGGGGACTCCTTCAAGAGACCCAGTACTTC. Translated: CASSSRPGGLLQETQYF.